The rows below give T cell receptor beta chains drawn from one sample of a study of a mutant IDH1 vaccine in newly diagnosed glioma. Sequencing used immunoSEQ multiplex PCR; TCRdb keeps in-frame clones, though not all of them. The data show tens of thousands of clones, with 70% to 80% seen just once and roughly 1.9% held by the top ten. Specimen: PBMCs, collected from a glioma patient treated with radiotherapy, temozolomide or both. The source of these receptors is a middle-aged woman with glioma. Both conserved end residues are part of each CDR3. The order of the fields is V gene, clone size, CDR3 protein. Some rows mark clone size as missing; the rest say once, few, many or name a class of expanded clone.

TRBV30 | - | CAWSVQGGIGNQPQHF
TRBV10-1 | - | CASSDRGRDEQFF
TRBV7-9 | - | CASSPRQRHYGYTF
TRBV5-4 | once | CASSFGGAVDTIYF
TRBV5-1 | - | CASSMGTATDTQYF
TRBV19 | - | CASTGYSNQPQHF
TRBV6-5 | - | CASSSRGVRWDYTF
TRBV4-3 | - | CASSPRTGVGNTIYF
TRBV5-4 | - | CASSFKGYSDTGELFF
TRBV7-9 | - | CASSRDGAGEQFF
TRBV5-6 | - | CASSTSQGAREKLFF
TRBV6-6 | - | CATSGTGQHNYGYTF
TRBV30 | - | CAWSLGPGYTF
TRBV10-3 | - | CAISDAGQTYGYTF
TRBV7-9 | few | CASSIMGGTEAFF
TRBV10-3 | once | CAIIRSNYGYTF
TRBV10-3 | - | CAITVDRERGYTF
TRBV7-9 | few | CASSLEDPEAFF
TRBV7-2 | - | CASSPGLAHNEQFF
TRBV30 | few | CAWSVWGTNTEAFF
TRBV9 | - | CASSLYPGELFF
TRBV6-5 | - | CATSGTGLYGYTF
TRBV4-3 | few | CASSQDGAGGHNEQFF
TRBV4-1 | - | CASSQVSGLSYEQYF
TRBV2 | - | CAASPGPQPQHF
TRBV19 | - | CASSLHGQTSYEQYF
TRBV9 | - | CASSAPGGTVGDNSPLHF
TRBV10-2 | - | CASSPRQGGYNSPLHF
TRBV21-1 | - | CAGPRHQETQYF
TRBV6-5 | - | CASSTSLTGTKYF
TRBV19 | few | CASTGMFGNTIYF
TRBV23-1 | - | CASRSPFTDTQYF
TRBV9 | - | CASSVATGTGVRTEAFF
TRBV7-9 | once | CASSLDPSPLHF
TRBV7-2 | once | CASSLEGLNQPQHF
TRBV27 | once | CASSARQHYGYTF
TRBV7-2 | - | CASSLRSLGQGANGYTF
TRBV20-1 | - | CSAFVGETQYF
TRBV9 | - | CASSVDGTRYEQYF
TRBV2 | once | CASSEALQGRAQETQYF
TRBV9 | few | CASSAQTGVGTEAFF
TRBV5-6 | - | CASAVRGHTVANSYEQYF
TRBV10-3 | once | CAISEGSGGLSSYEQYF
TRBV30 | - | CAWSLDSGGGYTF
TRBV10-3 | - | CAIRQDGGSGSPLHF